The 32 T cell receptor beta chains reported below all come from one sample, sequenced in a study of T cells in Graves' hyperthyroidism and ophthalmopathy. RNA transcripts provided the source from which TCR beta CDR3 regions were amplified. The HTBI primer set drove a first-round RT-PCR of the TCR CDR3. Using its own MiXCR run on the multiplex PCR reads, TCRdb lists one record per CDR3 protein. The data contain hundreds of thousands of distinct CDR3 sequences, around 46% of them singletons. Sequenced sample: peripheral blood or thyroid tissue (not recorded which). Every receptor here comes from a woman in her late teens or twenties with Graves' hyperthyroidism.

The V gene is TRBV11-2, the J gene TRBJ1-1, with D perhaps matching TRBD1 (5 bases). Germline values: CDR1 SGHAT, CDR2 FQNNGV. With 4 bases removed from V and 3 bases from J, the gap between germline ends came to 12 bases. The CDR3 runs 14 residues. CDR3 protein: CASSSGGDYTEAFF. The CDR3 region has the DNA TGTGCCAGCAGCTCCGGGGGTGACTACACTGAAGCTTTCTTT.

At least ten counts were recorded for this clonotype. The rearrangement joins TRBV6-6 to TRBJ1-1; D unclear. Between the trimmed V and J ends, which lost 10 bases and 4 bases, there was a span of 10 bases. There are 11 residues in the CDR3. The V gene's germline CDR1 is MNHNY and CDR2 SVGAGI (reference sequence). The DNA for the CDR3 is TGTGCCACCGAGGGAGGCACTGAAGCTTTCTTT. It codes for CATEGGTEAFF.

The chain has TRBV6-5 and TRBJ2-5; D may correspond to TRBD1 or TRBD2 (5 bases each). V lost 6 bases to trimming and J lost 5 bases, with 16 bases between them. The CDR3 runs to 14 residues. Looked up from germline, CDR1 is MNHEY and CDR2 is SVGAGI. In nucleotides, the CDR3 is TGTGCCAGCAGGCTTGGGACGACGAGGGAGACCCAGTACTTC. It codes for CASRLGTTRETQYF.

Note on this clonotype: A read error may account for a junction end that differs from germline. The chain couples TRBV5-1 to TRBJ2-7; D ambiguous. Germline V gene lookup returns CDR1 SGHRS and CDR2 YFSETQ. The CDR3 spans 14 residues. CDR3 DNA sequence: TGTGCCAGCAGCCAAGTTAGGGATTCCTACGAGCAGTACTTC. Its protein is CASSQVRDSYEQYF.

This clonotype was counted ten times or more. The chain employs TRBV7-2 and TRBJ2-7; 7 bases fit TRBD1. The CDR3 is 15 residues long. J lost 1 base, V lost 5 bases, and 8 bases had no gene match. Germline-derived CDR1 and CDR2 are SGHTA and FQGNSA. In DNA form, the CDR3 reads TGTGCCAGCAGCGCATCCGGGACAGTGTCCTACGAGCAGTACTTC. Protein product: CASSASGTVSYEQYF.

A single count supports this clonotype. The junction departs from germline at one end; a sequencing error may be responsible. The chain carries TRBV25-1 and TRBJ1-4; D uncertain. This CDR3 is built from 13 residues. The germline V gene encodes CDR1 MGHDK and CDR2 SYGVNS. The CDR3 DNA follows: TGTGCCTGCAGTTTAAAGGGCAATGAAAAACTGTTTTTT. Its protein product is CACSLKGNEKLFF.

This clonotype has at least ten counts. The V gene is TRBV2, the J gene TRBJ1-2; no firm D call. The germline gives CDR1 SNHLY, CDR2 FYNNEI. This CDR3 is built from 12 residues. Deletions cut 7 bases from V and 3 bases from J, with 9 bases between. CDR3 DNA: TGTGCCAGCACTAGGGAGCACTATGGCTACACCTTC. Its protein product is CASTREHYGYTF.

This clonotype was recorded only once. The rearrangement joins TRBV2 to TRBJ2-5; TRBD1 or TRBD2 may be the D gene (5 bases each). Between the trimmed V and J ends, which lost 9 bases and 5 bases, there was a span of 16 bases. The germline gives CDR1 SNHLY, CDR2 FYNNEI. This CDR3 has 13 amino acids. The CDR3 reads CASEGTVVETQYF. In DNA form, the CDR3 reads TGTGCCAGTGAGGGGACGGTGGTGGAGACCCAGTACTTC.

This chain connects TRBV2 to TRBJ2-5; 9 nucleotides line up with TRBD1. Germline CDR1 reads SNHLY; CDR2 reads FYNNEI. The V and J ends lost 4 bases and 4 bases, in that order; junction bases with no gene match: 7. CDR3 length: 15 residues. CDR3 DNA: TGTGCCAGCAGTGCTACGGGACAGGGCCTAGAGACCCAGTACTTC. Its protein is CASSATGQGLETQYF.

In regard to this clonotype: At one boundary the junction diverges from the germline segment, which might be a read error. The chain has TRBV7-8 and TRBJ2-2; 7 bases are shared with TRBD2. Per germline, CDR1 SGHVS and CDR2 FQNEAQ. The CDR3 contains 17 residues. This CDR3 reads CASSLAARTKNTGELFF. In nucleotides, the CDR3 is TGTGCCAGCAGCCTAGCGGCTCGGACTAAGAACACCGGGGAGCTGTTTTTT.

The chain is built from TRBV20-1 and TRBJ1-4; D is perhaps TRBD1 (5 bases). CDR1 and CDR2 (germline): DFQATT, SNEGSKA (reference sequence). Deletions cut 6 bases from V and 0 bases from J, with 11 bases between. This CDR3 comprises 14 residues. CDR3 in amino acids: CSASRDATNEKLFF. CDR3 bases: TGCAGTGCGAGCAGGGATGCAACTAATGAAAAACTGTTTTTT.

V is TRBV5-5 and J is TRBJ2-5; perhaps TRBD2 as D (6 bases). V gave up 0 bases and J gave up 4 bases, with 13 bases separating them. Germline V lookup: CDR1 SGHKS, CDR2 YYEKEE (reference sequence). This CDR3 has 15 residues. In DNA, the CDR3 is TGTGCCAGCAGCTTGGCCGGCATCGGGGGAGAGACCCAGTACTTC. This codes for CASSLAGIGGETQYF. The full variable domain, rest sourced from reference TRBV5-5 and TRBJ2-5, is DAGVTQSPTHLIKTRGQQVTLRCSPISGHKSVSWYQQVLGQGPQFIFQYYEKEERGRGNFPDRFSARQFPNYSSELNVNALLLGDSALYLCASSLAGIGGETQYFGPGTRLLVL.

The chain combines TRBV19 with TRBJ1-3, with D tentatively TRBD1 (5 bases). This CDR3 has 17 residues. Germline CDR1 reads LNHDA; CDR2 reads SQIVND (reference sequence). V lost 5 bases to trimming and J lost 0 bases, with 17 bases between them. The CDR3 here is CASSPQRGSSSGNTIYF. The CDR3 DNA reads TGTGCCAGTAGTCCTCAGAGGGGCTCTAGCTCTGGAAACACCATATATTTT.

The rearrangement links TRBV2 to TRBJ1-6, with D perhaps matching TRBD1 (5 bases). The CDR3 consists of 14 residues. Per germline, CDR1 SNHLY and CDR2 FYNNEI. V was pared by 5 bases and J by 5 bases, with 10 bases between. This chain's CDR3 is CASSQTGHNSPLHF. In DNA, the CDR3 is TGTGCCAGCAGTCAGACGGGACATAATTCACCCCTCCACTTT.

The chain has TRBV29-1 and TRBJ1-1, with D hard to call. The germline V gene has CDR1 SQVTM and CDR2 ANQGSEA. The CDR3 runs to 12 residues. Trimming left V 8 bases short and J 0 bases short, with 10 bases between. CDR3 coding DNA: TGCAGCTTGGGCGGTATGAACACTGAAGCTTTCTTT. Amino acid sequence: CSLGGMNTEAFF. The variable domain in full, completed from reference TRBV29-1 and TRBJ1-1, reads SAVISQKPSRDICQRGTSLTIQCQVDSQVTMMFWYRQQPGQSLTLIATANQGSEATYESGFVIDKFPISRPNLTFSTLTVSNMSPEDSSIYLCSLGGMNTEAFFGQGTRLTVV.

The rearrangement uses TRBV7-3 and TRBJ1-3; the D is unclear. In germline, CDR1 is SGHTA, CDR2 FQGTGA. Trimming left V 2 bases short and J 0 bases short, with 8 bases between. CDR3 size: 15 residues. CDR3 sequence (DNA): TGTGCCAGCAGCTTAGCCTTAAGCTCTGGAAACACCATATATTTT. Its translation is CASSLALSSGNTIYF.

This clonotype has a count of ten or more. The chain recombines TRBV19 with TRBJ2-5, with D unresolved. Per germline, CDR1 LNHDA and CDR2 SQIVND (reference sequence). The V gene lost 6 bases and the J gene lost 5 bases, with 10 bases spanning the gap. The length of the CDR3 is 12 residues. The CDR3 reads CASRSNGETQYF. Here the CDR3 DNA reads TGTGCCAGTAGAAGCAATGGGGAGACCCAGTACTTC.

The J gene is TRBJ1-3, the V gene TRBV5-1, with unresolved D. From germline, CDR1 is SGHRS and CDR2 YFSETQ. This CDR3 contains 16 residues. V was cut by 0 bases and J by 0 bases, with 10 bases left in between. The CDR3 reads CASSLASAVSGNTIYF. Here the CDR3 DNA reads TGCGCCAGCAGCTTGGCCTCAGCGGTCTCTGGAAACACCATATATTTT.

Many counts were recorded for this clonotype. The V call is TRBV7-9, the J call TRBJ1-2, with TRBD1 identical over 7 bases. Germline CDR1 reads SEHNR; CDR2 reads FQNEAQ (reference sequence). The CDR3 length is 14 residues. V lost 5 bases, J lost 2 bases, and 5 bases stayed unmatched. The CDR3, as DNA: TGTGCCAGCAGCCCGGGACAGAACAACTATGGCTACACCTTC. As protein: CASSPGQNNYGYTF.

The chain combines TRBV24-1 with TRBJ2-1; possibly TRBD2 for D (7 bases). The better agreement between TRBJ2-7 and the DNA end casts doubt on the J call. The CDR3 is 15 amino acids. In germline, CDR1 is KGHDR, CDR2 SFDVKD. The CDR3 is CATSDRAGDYNEQYF. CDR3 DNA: TGTGCCACCAGTGATCGGGCAGGGGACTACAATGAGCAGTACTTC.

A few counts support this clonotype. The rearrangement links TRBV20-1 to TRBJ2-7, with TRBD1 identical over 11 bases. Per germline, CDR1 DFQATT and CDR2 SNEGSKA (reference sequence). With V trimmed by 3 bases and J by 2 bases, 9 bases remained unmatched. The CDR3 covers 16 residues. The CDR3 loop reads CSASPYPGQGAYEQYF. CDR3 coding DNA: TGCAGTGCTAGTCCCTACCCGGGACAGGGGGCCTACGAGCAGTACTTC.

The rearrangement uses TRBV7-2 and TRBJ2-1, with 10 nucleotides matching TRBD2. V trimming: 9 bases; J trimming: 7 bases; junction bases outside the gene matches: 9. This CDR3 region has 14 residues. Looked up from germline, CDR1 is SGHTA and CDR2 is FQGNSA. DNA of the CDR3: TGTGCCAGTAGTTGGGCTAGCGGGAGTAATGAGCAGTTCTTC. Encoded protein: CASSWASGSNEQFF.

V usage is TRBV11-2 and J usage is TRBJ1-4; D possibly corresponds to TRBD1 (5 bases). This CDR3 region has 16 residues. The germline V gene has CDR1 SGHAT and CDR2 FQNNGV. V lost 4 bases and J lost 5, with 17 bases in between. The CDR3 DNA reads TGTGCCAGCAGCTCCCCGTCGGGACGGGGGAATGAAAAACTGTTTTTT. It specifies CASSSPSGRGNEKLFF.

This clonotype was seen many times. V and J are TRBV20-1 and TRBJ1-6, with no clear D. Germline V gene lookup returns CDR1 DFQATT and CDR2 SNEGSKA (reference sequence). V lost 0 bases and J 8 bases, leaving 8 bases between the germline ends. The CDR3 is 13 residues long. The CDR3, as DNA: TGCAGTGCTAGAGATGGCACGGATTCACCCCTCCACTTT. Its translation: CSARDGTDSPLHF.

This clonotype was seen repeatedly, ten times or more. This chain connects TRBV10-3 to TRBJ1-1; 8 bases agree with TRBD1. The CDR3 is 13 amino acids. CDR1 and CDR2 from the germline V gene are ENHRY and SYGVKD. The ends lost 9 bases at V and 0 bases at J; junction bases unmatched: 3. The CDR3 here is CAIGQGMNTEAFF. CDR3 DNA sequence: TGTGCCATAGGACAGGGCATGAACACTGAAGCTTTCTTT.

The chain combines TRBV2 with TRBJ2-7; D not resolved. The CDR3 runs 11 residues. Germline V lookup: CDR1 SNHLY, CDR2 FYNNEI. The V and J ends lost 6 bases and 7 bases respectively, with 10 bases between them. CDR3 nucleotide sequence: TGTGCCAGCAGCCGACTTGAGGAGCAGTACTTC. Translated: CASSRLEEQYF.

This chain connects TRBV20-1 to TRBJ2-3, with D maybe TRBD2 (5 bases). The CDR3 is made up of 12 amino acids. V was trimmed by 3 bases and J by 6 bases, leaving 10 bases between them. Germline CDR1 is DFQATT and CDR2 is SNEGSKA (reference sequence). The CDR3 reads CSASSRADTQYF. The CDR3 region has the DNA TGCAGTGCTAGTTCGCGGGCGGATACGCAGTATTTT.

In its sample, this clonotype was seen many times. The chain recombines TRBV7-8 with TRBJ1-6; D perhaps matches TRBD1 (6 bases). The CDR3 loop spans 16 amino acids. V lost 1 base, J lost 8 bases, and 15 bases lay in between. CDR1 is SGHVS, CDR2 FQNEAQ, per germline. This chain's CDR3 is CASSLGSGTTYSPLHF. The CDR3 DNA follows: TGTGCCAGCAGCTTAGGTTCTGGGACAACCTATTCACCCCTCCACTTT.

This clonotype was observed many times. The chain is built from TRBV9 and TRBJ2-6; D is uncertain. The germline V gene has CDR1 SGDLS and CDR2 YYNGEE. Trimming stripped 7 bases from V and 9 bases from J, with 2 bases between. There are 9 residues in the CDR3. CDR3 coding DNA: TGTGCCAGCGGCAACGTCCTGACTTTC. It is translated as CASGNVLTF. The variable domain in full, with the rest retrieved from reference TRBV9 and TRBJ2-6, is DSGVTQTPKHLITATGQRVTLRCSPRSGDLSVYWYQQSLDQGLQFLIQYYNGEERAKGNILERFSAQQFPDLHSELNLSSLELGDSALYFCASGNVLTFGAGSRLTVL.

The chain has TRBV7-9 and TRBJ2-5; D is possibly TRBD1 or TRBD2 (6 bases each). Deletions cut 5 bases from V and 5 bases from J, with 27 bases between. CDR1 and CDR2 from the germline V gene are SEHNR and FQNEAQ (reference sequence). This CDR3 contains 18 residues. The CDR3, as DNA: TGTGCCAGCAGCCTGTGGGGGGACACCTCCGGGACTTTGGAGACCCAGTACTTC. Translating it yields CASSLWGDTSGTLETQYF.

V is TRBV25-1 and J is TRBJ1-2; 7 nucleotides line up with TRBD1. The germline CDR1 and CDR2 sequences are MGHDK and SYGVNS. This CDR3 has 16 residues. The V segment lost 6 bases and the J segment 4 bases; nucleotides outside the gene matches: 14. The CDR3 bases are TGTGCCAGCAGCCAGACAGGGAGACGGACTAGCTATGGCTACACCTTC. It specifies CASSQTGRRTSYGYTF.

CDR3 sequence: CSARTTGSYEQYF. As DNA, the CDR3 is TGCAGTGCTAGAACAACAGGGTCTTACGAGCAGTACTTC. This sequence joins TRBV20-1 and TRBJ2-7; a weak D match, TRBD1 (6 bases). Trimming shortened V by 2 bases and J by 4 bases, and 12 bases separated the two germline ends. The CDR3 sequence is 13 residues long. Germline loops: CDR1 DFQATT, CDR2 SNEGSKA (reference sequence).